The rows below give T cell receptor beta chains drawn from one sample of a study of cytomegalovirus exposure and HLA in healthy donors. Here immunoSEQ multiplex PCR was the method, and the copy in TCRdb shows in-frame clones only, minus some. In all, the sample yields tens of thousands of clones. Sequencing was carried out using PBMCs. These receptors came from a man aged 45-65 years in good health and CMV-seropositive. Both conserved end residues are part of each CDR3. D genes are given only for firm matches.

V gene: TRBV9
D gene: TRBD1
J gene: TRBJ2-3
CDR3 protein: CASRAEGTGLGDTQYF
CDR3 DNA: TGTGCCAGCAGGGCGGAGGGGACAGGGCTAGGAGATACGCAGTATTTT

V gene: TRBV7-2
D gene: TRBD1
J gene: TRBJ1-5
CDR3 protein: CASSLSGQDRQPQHF
CDR3 DNA: TGTGCCAGCAGCTTATCGGGACAGGATCGGCAGCCCCAGCATTTT

V gene: TRBV7-9
D gene: .
J gene: TRBJ1-1
CDR3 protein: CASSLQAMNTEAFF
CDR3 DNA: TGTGCCAGCAGCCTACAGGCAATGAACACTGAAGCTTTCTTT

V gene: TRBV30
D gene: .
J gene: TRBJ2-1
CDR3 protein: CAWSVDGNSYNEQFF
CDR3 DNA: TGTGCCTGGAGTGTAGACGGGAACTCCTACAATGAGCAGTTCTTC

V gene: TRBV7-3
D gene: TRBD2
J gene: TRBJ2-7
CDR3 protein: CASSPGGTSSGSYEQYF
CDR3 DNA: TGTGCCAGCAGCCCCGGGGGGACTAGCTCGGGCTCCTACGAGCAGTACTTC

V gene: TRBV19
D gene: .
J gene: TRBJ1-1
CDR3 protein: CASSLGMGGATEAFF
CDR3 DNA: TGTGCCAGTAGTCTAGGTATGGGGGGGGCCACTGAAGCTTTCTTT

V gene: TRBV25-1
D gene: .
J gene: TRBJ2-3
CDR3 protein: CASSESTPLRTDTQYF
CDR3 DNA: TGTGCCAGCAGTGAATCAACTCCGTTACGCACAGATACGCAGTATTTT

V gene: TRBV27
D gene: .
J gene: TRBJ1-1
CDR3 protein: CASRQGGNTEAFF
CDR3 DNA: TGTGCCAGCAGGCAGGGTGGCAACACTGAAGCTTTCTTT

V gene: TRBV19
D gene: TRBD2
J gene: TRBJ2-1
CDR3 protein: CASSPSRGPSGNNEQFF
CDR3 DNA: TGTGCCAGTAGTCCTAGTAGGGGACCTAGCGGGAACAATGAGCAGTTCTTC

V gene: TRBV19
D gene: TRBD1
J gene: TRBJ1-1
CDR3 protein: CASSISGGRTEAFF
CDR3 DNA: TGTGCCAGTAGTATTTCAGGGGGCAGAACTGAAGCTTTCTTT

V gene: TRBV27
D gene: .
J gene: TRBJ2-1
CDR3 protein: CASSLLGAGARKEQFF
CDR3 DNA: TGTGCCAGCAGTTTATTAGGGGCAGGGGCTCGCAAGGAGCAGTTCTTC

V gene: TRBV2
D gene: .
J gene: TRBJ1-5
CDR3 protein: CASRGHEGRGQPQHF
CDR3 DNA: TGTGCCAGCAGGGGACACGAGGGGCGAGGTCAGCCCCAGCATTTT

V gene: TRBV5-4
D gene: .
J gene: TRBJ1-3
CDR3 protein: CASSLDQTGPTSGNTIYF
CDR3 DNA: TGTGCCAGCAGCTTGGATCAAACAGGCCCAACCTCTGGAAACACCATATATTTT

V gene: TRBV11-3
D gene: .
J gene: TRBJ1-1
CDR3 protein: CASSLTPMNTEAFF
CDR3 DNA: TGTGCCAGCAGCTTAACACCCATGAACACTGAAGCTTTCTTT

V gene: TRBV7-2
D gene: TRBD2
J gene: TRBJ2-1
CDR3 protein: CASSLGGSGYNEQFF
CDR3 DNA: TGTGCCAGCAGCCTGGGCGGGAGTGGGTACAATGAGCAGTTCTTC

V gene: TRBV5-4
D gene: .
J gene: TRBJ2-1
CDR3 protein: CASSLVDSSYNEQFF
CDR3 DNA: TGTGCCAGCAGCTTGGTGGACAGCTCCTACAATGAGCAGTTCTTC

V gene: TRBV18
D gene: TRBD1
J gene: TRBJ2-3
CDR3 protein: CASSTTGDDTDTQYF
CDR3 DNA: TGTGCCAGCTCAACGACAGGGGATGACACAGATACGCAGTATTTT

V gene: TRBV19
D gene: .
J gene: TRBJ2-2
CDR3 protein: CASTPWGESNTGELFF
CDR3 DNA: TGTGCCAGTACCCCCTGGGGCGAATCGAACACCGGGGAGCTGTTTTTT

V gene: TRBV28
D gene: TRBD1
J gene: TRBJ2-5
CDR3 protein: CASIPGQLQETQYF
CDR3 DNA: TGTGCCAGCATCCCGGGACAGTTACAAGAGACCCAGTACTTC

V gene: TRBV29-1
D gene: TRBD1
J gene: TRBJ1-5
CDR3 protein: CSALDRGPGQPQHF
CDR3 DNA: TGCAGCGCCCTGGACAGGGGGCCTGGACAGCCCCAGCATTTT

V gene: TRBV4-2
D gene: .
J gene: TRBJ2-1
CDR3 protein: CASSQEGPGEYNEQFF
CDR3 DNA: TGTGCCAGCAGCCAAGAGGGACCGGGGGAATACAATGAGCAGTTCTTC

V gene: TRBV10-2
D gene: .
J gene: TRBJ1-5
CDR3 protein: CTSSEGRRGPQHF
CDR3 DNA: TGCACCAGCAGTGAGGGCCGCCGGGGGCCCCAGCATTTT

V gene: TRBV9
D gene: .
J gene: TRBJ1-1
CDR3 protein: CASSPERGYTEAFF
CDR3 DNA: TGTGCCAGCAGCCCCGAAAGGGGGTACACTGAAGCTTTCTTT

V gene: TRBV7-9
D gene: TRBD2
J gene: TRBJ2-1
CDR3 protein: CASSLTSLAGGEQFF
CDR3 DNA: TGTGCCAGCAGCTTAACCTCTCTAGCGGGAGGTGAGCAGTTCTTC

V gene: TRBV10-2
D gene: .
J gene: TRBJ1-1
CDR3 protein: CASSDPIITGTAEMNTEAFF
CDR3 DNA: TGCGCCAGCAGTGACCCAATTATTACAGGGACGGCTGAGATGAACACTGAAGCTTTCTTT

V gene: TRBV30
D gene: TRBD1
J gene: TRBJ2-1
CDR3 protein: CAWKGQGAGEQFF
CDR3 DNA: TGTGCCTGGAAGGGACAGGGGGCCGGTGAGCAGTTCTTC

V gene: TRBV29-1
D gene: .
J gene: TRBJ1-2
CDR3 protein: CSVAGARYGYTF
CDR3 DNA: TGCAGCGTTGCAGGGGCGCGGTATGGCTACACCTTC

V gene: TRBV21-1
D gene: .
J gene: TRBJ2-2
CDR3 protein: CASSKTKDSFFWFTGELFF
CDR3 DNA: TGTGCCAGCAGCAAAACTAAGGACAGTTTTTTTTGGTTTACCGGGGAGCTGTTTTTT

V gene: TRBV25-1
D gene: .
J gene: TRBJ2-5
CDR3 protein: CASKYRETQYF
CDR3 DNA: TGTGCCAGCAAGTATCGGGAGACCCAGTACTTC

V gene: TRBV7-8
D gene: .
J gene: TRBJ1-1
CDR3 protein: CASSGDGSGGTEAFF
CDR3 DNA: TGTGCCAGCAGCGGCGACGGGAGCGGGGGCACTGAAGCTTTCTTT

V gene: TRBV2
D gene: TRBD1
J gene: TRBJ2-7
CDR3 protein: CASTDWTGGYEQYF
CDR3 DNA: TGTGCCAGCACTGATTGGACAGGGGGCTACGAGCAGTACTTC

V gene: TRBV19
D gene: .
J gene: TRBJ2-5
CDR3 protein: CASTRNGGGGTQYF
CDR3 DNA: TGTGCCAGTACCCGAAACGGGGGAGGGGGGACCCAGTACTTC

V gene: TRBV18
D gene: .
J gene: TRBJ1-1
CDR3 protein: CASSPAARGSNTEAFF
CDR3 DNA: TGTGCCAGCTCACCGGCTGCTCGGGGTTCGAACACTGAAGCTTTCTTT

V gene: TRBV19
D gene: TRBD2
J gene: TRBJ2-1
CDR3 protein: CASRQGLAGGSSSYNEQFF
CDR3 DNA: TGTGCCAGCCGTCAGGGACTAGCGGGAGGCTCGAGCTCCTACAATGAGCAGTTCTTC

V gene: TRBV10-3
D gene: .
J gene: TRBJ1-1
CDR3 protein: CAISDLGRADTEAFF
CDR3 DNA: TGTGCCATCAGTGACCTAGGGAGGGCGGACACTGAAGCTTTCTTT

V gene: TRBV4-3
D gene: .
J gene: TRBJ1-2
CDR3 protein: CASSQDLGQFDYGYTF
CDR3 DNA: TGCGCCAGCAGCCAAGATTTGGGGCAGTTCGACTATGGCTACACCTTC

V gene: TRBV11-3
D gene: TRBD2
J gene: TRBJ2-7
CDR3 protein: CASSTSGSGEQYF
CDR3 DNA: TGTGCCAGCAGTACTAGCGGATCTGGGGAGCAGTACTTC

V gene: TRBV7-8
D gene: .
J gene: TRBJ2-7
CDR3 protein: CASSASPFEGEYEQYF
CDR3 DNA: TGTGCCAGCAGCGCTTCCCCTTTCGAGGGGGAGTACGAGCAGTACTTC

V gene: TRBV6-5
D gene: TRBD2
J gene: TRBJ2-1
CDR3 protein: CASSYSLAGVDNEQFF
CDR3 DNA: TGTGCCAGCAGTTACTCTCTAGCGGGAGTCGACAATGAGCAGTTCTTC

V gene: TRBV10-1
D gene: TRBD1
J gene: TRBJ1-2
CDR3 protein: CASSESRTGPNYGYTF
CDR3 DNA: TGCGCCAGCAGTGAGTCCCGGACAGGACCCAACTATGGCTACACCTTC

V gene: TRBV4-2
D gene: .
J gene: TRBJ2-1
CDR3 protein: CASSQEGGAGTNNEQFF
CDR3 DNA: TGTGCCAGCAGCCAAGAGGGTGGAGCGGGCACTAACAATGAGCAGTTCTTC

V gene: TRBV7-6
D gene: .
J gene: TRBJ2-7
CDR3 protein: CASSSLYGQSNEQYF
CDR3 DNA: TGTGCCAGCAGCTCCCTGTATGGACAGTCCAACGAGCAGTACTTC

V gene: TRBV29-1
D gene: TRBD2
J gene: TRBJ2-3
CDR3 protein: CSVASRLAGFTDTQYF
CDR3 DNA: TGCAGCGTTGCCTCACGACTAGCGGGGTTCACAGATACGCAGTATTTT

V gene: TRBV2
D gene: .
J gene: TRBJ2-7
CDR3 protein: CASSPGQLTYEQYF
CDR3 DNA: TGTGCCAGCAGCCCCGGACAGCTCACCTACGAGCAGTACTTC

V gene: TRBV19
D gene: .
J gene: TRBJ1-5
CDR3 protein: CASSIVREPNQPQHF
CDR3 DNA: TGTGCCAGTAGTATAGTCCGGGAGCCAAATCAGCCCCAGCATTTT

V gene: TRBV7-9
D gene: TRBD2
J gene: TRBJ2-3
CDR3 protein: CASSFTPGLAGDTQYF
CDR3 DNA: TGTGCCAGCAGCTTCACACCGGGACTAGCGGGAGATACGCAGTATTTT

V gene: TRBV18
D gene: .
J gene: TRBJ1-1
CDR3 protein: CASSPTGTEAFF
CDR3 DNA: TGTGCCAGCTCACCAACGGGCACTGAAGCTTTCTTT

V gene: TRBV7-8
D gene: .
J gene: TRBJ2-7
CDR3 protein: CASSPGNRAYEQYF
CDR3 DNA: TGTGCCAGCAGCCCAGGGAACAGGGCTTACGAGCAGTACTTC

V gene: TRBV7-6
D gene: .
J gene: TRBJ2-3
CDR3 protein: CASSSQGGDTQYF
CDR3 DNA: TGTGCCAGCAGCTCCCAGGGGGGAGATACGCAGTATTTT

V gene: TRBV5-1
D gene: TRBD1
J gene: TRBJ1-6
CDR3 protein: CASSWDRVWSPLHF
CDR3 DNA: TGCGCCAGCAGCTGGGACAGAGTTTGGTCACCCCTCCACTTT